This TCR beta chain was documented in a study of molecular identifiers for immune sequencing clone quantification. Germline V CDR1 and CDR2: SGDLS, YYNGEE. The germline V and J ends were trimmed by 0 bases and 6 bases, with 6 bases remaining between them. This CDR3 has 12 amino acids. Sequencing libraries of naive CD8 cells derived from roughly 18,000 to 920,000 sorted cells with 10%, 30% or 50% RNA. Study-level findings and limits: Spiked Jurkat TCR RNA equivalent to one cell was reportedly detectable in about 900,000 naive cells.

This clonotype came up many times. What it binds is not known. TCRdb itself ran the PCR reads through MiXCR, one entry per CDR3 protein. The table has 400,000 to 600,000 distinct CDR3 sequences, approximately 25% seen once. Material for sequencing was naive CD8+ T cells from blood, with Jurkat cell RNA spiked in. Subset: FACS-sorted CD8+CD4-CCR7+CD45RA+ naive T cells. The J gene is TRBJ1-1, the V gene TRBV9; D is unresolved. The origin of this receptor is a human donor in good health. Some libraries in this study had Jurkat cell RNA spiked in. The CDR3 DNA sequence: TGTGCCAGCAGCGTAGAGGGCCCTGAAGCTTTCTTT. This sequence encodes CASSVEGPEAFF.